This T cell receptor (beta chain) was identified in a study of T cells in Graves' hyperthyroidism and ophthalmopathy. Study observations and caveats: Researchers report that a 13 V-J model separated ophthalmopathy from stable hyperthyroidism. In validation, the model predicted ophthalmopathy. These predictions came a median roughly 6 months before onset. Among thyroid clonotypes expanded above 0.001, most also appeared in blood.

Amplification of TCR beta CDR3 regions used RNA as the template. RT-PCR in the first round (using the HTBI primer set) targeted the TCR CDR3. TCRdb analysed the multiplex PCR reads with MiXCR anew, one entry per CDR3 protein. The sample lists 500,000 to 650,000 distinct CDR3 sequences, more than 14% seen once, with roughly an eighth in the top ten. The authors took PBMCs from over 8.5 ml fresh peripheral blood. In germline, CDR1 is MDHEN, CDR2 SYDVKM. The J segment lost 5 bases and the V segment lost 6 bases, leaving 4 bases of the junction unmatched. The CDR3 extends over 14 amino acids. Many counts were recorded for this clonotype. The antigen is unknown.

The sequence derives from a woman aged 45-65 years with Graves' ophthalmopathy. The chain carries TRBV28 and TRBJ2-3, with TRBD2 identical over 11 bases. Sequencing was done on a sample of blood. CDR3 nucleotides: TGTGCCAGCAGAATAGGACTAGCGGGAGATACGCAGTATTTT. This translates into CASRIGLAGDTQYF.